These 19 T cell receptor beta chains share one sample of origin, sequenced in a study of immune evolution from preneoplasia to lung adenocarcinoma. Clones were read by immunoSEQ multiplex PCR, and TCRdb kept only the in-frame ones, dropping some. The sample holds about 40,000 clones, 74% seen once. Sequencing was carried out using FFPE invasive lung adenocarcinoma tissue. These receptors originate from a person in their sixties or seventies with lung adenocarcinoma.

The V call is TRBV6-6, the J call TRBJ1-5; D gene uncertain. This CDR3 region has 13 residues. The V gene's germline CDR1 is MNHNY and CDR2 SVGAGI (reference sequence). Trimming left V 5 bases short and J 6 bases short, with 11 bases between. In nucleotides, the CDR3 is TGTGCCAGCAGTCCACGTACGGGTCAGCCCCAGCATTTT. This translates into CASSPRTGQPQHF.

This chain joins TRBV7-9 and TRBJ1-2, with TRBD1 identical over 7 bases. The J segment lost 9 bases and the V segment lost 2 bases, leaving 6 bases of the junction unmatched. Per germline, CDR1 SEHNR and CDR2 FQNEAQ (reference sequence). The CDR3 totals 13 residues. The CDR3: CASSLRDSWSYTF. Here the CDR3 DNA reads TGTGCCAGCAGCTTACGGGACAGTTGGAGCTACACCTTC.

V gene TRBV28 combines with J gene TRBJ2-7, with TRBD1 identical over 8 bases. Germline loops: CDR1 MDHEN, CDR2 SYDVKM. This CDR3 has 12 residues. J lost 4 bases, V lost 8 bases, and 4 bases had no gene match. CDR3 sequence: CASRTGPYEQYF. The CDR3 nucleotides read TGTGCCAGCCGGACAGGGCCGTACGAGCAGTACTTC.

V usage is TRBV6-4 and J usage is TRBJ2-3; maybe TRBD2 (5 bases). The CDR3 runs to 13 residues. V lost 6 bases, J lost 3 bases, and 10 bases lay in between. Per the germline V gene, CDR1 is MRHNA and CDR2 is SNTAGT. CDR3 DNA sequence: TGTGCCAGCAGCCGGGATAGAACAGATACGCAGTATTTT. Translated, it gives CASSRDRTDTQYF.

The chain is built from TRBV7-6 and TRBJ2-1; 12 bases map to TRBD2. CDR3 size: 15 residues. From germline, CDR1 is SGHVS and CDR2 FNYEAQ. The V and J ends lost 2 bases and 7 bases, in that order; junction bases with no gene match: 3. CDR3 sequence reads: CASSLSGLAGNEQFF. The CDR3 region has the DNA TGTGCCAGCAGCTTAAGCGGACTAGCGGGAAATGAGCAGTTCTTC.

In this sample, this clone turned up once. The chain carries TRBV14 and TRBJ2-2, with 7 bases fitting TRBD1. CDR1 SGHDN and CDR2 FVKESK come from the germline V gene. The junction had 9 bases not matched to a gene; V was cut back by 3 bases and J by 2 bases. The CDR3 consists of 17 residues. This CDR3 reads CASSHTPRDSNTGELFF. As DNA, the CDR3 is TGTGCCAGCAGCCATACACCTCGGGACAGTAACACCGGGGAGCTGTTTTTT.

The chain uses TRBV2 and TRBJ1-3; possibly TRBD1 for D (6 bases). V was clipped by 7 bases and J by 3 bases, with 16 bases between them. The V gene's germline CDR1 is SNHLY and CDR2 FYNNEI. CDR3 length: 15 amino acids. CDR3: CASTLDSGFGNTIYF. In nucleotides, the CDR3 is TGTGCCAGCACCTTGGACAGTGGCTTTGGAAACACCATATATTTT. The variable domain in full, with the rest retrieved from reference TRBV2 and TRBJ1-3, is EPEVTQTPSHQVTQMGQEVILRCVPISNHLYFYWYRQILGQKVEFLVSFYNNEISEKSEIFDDQFSVERPDGSNFTLKIRSTKLEDSAMYFCASTLDSGFGNTIYFGEGSWLTVV.

V gene TRBV7-9 combines with J gene TRBJ1-4; D is ambiguous. V lost 5 bases to trimming and J lost 8 bases, with 15 bases between them. The V gene's germline CDR1 is SEHNR and CDR2 FQNEAQ (reference sequence). This CDR3 comprises 14 residues. Here the CDR3 reads CASSPREGGEKLFF. In DNA, the CDR3 is TGTGCCAGCAGCCCTCGAGAGGGTGGAGAAAAACTGTTTTTT.

The J gene is TRBJ2-2, the V gene TRBV6-6; 8 bases are a match to TRBD2. CDR3 length: 15 amino acids. Germline V gene data show CDR1 as MNHNY and CDR2 as SVGAGI (reference sequence). Trimming removed 2 bases from V and 4 bases from J; junction bases left unmatched: 3. CDR3 DNA: TGTGCCAGCAGTTACGCGGGGGGTGGCACCGGGGAGCTGTTTTTT. It translates to CASSYAGGGTGELFF.

This clone was observed a handful of times. The J gene is TRBJ2-3, the V gene TRBV7-2; D is uncertain. Trimming cost V 5 bases and J 1 base, with 13 bases left between them. Germline-derived CDR1 and CDR2 are SGHTA and FQGNSA. This CDR3 region has 15 residues. DNA of the CDR3: TGTGCCAGCAGCCCTACTTATACGGGCACAGATACGCAGTATTTT. It translates to CASSPTYTGTDTQYF.

This chain links TRBV19 with TRBJ1-2, with 7 bases fitting TRBD1. The trim removed 5 bases at V and 4 bases at J, leaving 7 bases unmatched. CDR1 LNHDA and CDR2 SQIVND come from the germline V gene (reference sequence). The CDR3 totals 14 residues. The CDR3 DNA sequence: TGTGCCAGTAGTGACAGGGCAGACGGCTATGGCTACACCTTC. It specifies CASSDRADGYGYTF.

The gene calls are TRBV12-5 and TRBJ1-2, with D hard to call. Germline assignment: CDR1 LGHNT and CDR2 FRNRAP. Deletions cut 0 bases from V and 5 bases from J, with 10 bases between. The CDR3 sequence is 14 residues long. The CDR3 DNA follows: TGTGCTAGTGGTTTGGTGGACCGGTCTTATGGCTACACCTTC. It specifies CASGLVDRSYGYTF.

The CDR3 sequence: CASSLDGNTDTQYF. The DNA of the CDR3 is TGTGCCAGCAGCCTGGACGGTAACACAGATACGCAGTATTTT. V and J are TRBV11-3 and TRBJ2-3, with no clear D. Germline CDR1 is SGHNT and CDR2 is YENEEA. This CDR3 contains 14 residues. Between the trimmed V and J ends, which lost 5 bases and 2 bases, there was a span of 11 bases.

The chain links TRBV4-2 to TRBJ2-1; weak D call: TRBD2 (5 bases). The V and J ends lost 1 base and 6 bases respectively, with 13 bases between them. This CDR3 contains 15 residues. Germline values: CDR1 LGHNA, CDR2 YNFKEQ. CDR3 sequence (DNA): TGTGCCAGCAGCCAAGGGACTGTAATTGGCAATGAGCAGTTCTTC. Its protein product is CASSQGTVIGNEQFF.

This clone appeared once. The chain uses TRBV20-1 and TRBJ2-3, with D uncertain. In germline, CDR1 is DFQATT, CDR2 SNEGSKA (reference sequence). The CDR3 spans 11 residues. The germline V and J ends were trimmed by 1 base and 4 bases, with 3 bases remaining between them. The CDR3 loop is CSARAADTQYF. The CDR3 nucleotides read TGCAGTGCTAGAGCTGCAGATACGCAGTATTTT.

The rearrangement links TRBV11-3 to TRBJ2-7, with TRBD2 identical over 10 bases. V was clipped by 1 base and J by 0 bases; unmatched bases: 15. The CDR3 runs 20 residues. Germline loops: CDR1 SGHNT, CDR2 YENEEA. DNA for the CDR3: TGTGCCAGCAGCTTAGTGGGGTGGGGGCTAGCGGGAGCCCGCTCCTACGAGCAGTACTTC. Its protein is CASSLVGWGLAGARSYEQYF.

The chain combines TRBV9 with TRBJ2-3; D unclear. V was shortened by 1 base and J by 1 base, with 7 bases between the two germline ends. Germline V gives CDR1 SGDLS, CDR2 YYNGEE. There are 14 residues in the CDR3. The CDR3 loop reads CASSVQPRTDTQYF. The CDR3 nucleotides read TGTGCCAGCAGCGTACAGCCCCGCACAGATACGCAGTATTTT.

The J gene is TRBJ1-1, the V gene TRBV7-2; 9 nucleotides align to TRBD1. The germline gives CDR1 SGHTA, CDR2 FQGNSA. The CDR3 is 15 amino acids. J lost 3 bases, V lost 1 base, and 3 bases had no gene match. The CDR3 region is CASSLGDRAYTEAFF. The CDR3 region has the DNA TGTGCCAGCAGCTTAGGGGACAGGGCTTACACTGAAGCTTTCTTT.

The chain is built from TRBV11-2 and TRBJ2-4; 10 positions match TRBD1. The CDR3 totals 17 residues. The J segment lost 6 bases and the V segment lost 4 bases, leaving 12 bases of the junction unmatched. Per germline, CDR1 SGHAT and CDR2 FQNNGV. This chain's CDR3 is CASSYGPGTGEANIQYF. CDR3 sequence (DNA): TGTGCCAGCAGCTATGGCCCCGGGACAGGGGAAGCAAACATTCAGTACTTC.